Listed below are T cell receptor beta chains from one sample, sequenced in a study of T-cell reconstitution after alpha-beta-depleted transplantation in children. TCRdb fed the PCR reads into MiXCR, producing one record per CDR3 protein. The table includes roughly 300,000 distinct CDR3 sequences, 9.9% detected once. The source was PBMCs from the stem cell graft donor, collected from the stem cell graft. Receptors originate from a human donor who donated a stem cell graft to a child with SCID. The CDR3 runs from the conserved cysteine through the conserved F or W. A D gene is named only where the DNA matches it firmly. Size values are once, few and many counts, or a class for expanded clones, and some rows have none.

D gene	J gene	clone size	V gene	CDR3 DNA	CDR3 protein
TRBD1	TRBJ2-1	many	TRBV20-1	TGCAGTGCTAGAGATCGGGACAGGGACGCCTACAATGAGCAGTTCTTC	CSARDRDRDAYNEQFF
TRBD2	TRBJ2-1	many	TRBV9	TGTGCCAGCAGCGACGGGGGGGCGGCTTACAATGAGCAGTTCTTC	CASSDGGAAYNEQFF
NA	TRBJ2-7	NA	TRBV5-1	TGCGCCAGCAGCTTGGAATTGGGGGCTTTCGACGAGCAGTACTTC	CASSLELGAFDEQYF
NA	TRBJ2-7	many	TRBV14	TGTGCCAGCAGCCAAGATCTAACTAGCCCATCCTACGAGCAGTACTTC	CASSQDLTSPSYEQYF
NA	TRBJ1-6	NA	TRBV9	TGTGCCAGCAGCGTAGAGTCAGGGGACTATAATTCACCCCTCCACTTT	CASSVESGDYNSPLHF
NA	TRBJ2-7	few	TRBV12-3/TRBV12-4	TGTGCCAGCAGTTTAAGGTCTCAGGCCTACGAGCAGTACTTC	CASSLRSQAYEQYF
TRBD1	TRBJ2-7	NA	TRBV7-2	TGTGCCAGCAGCCCAGAGGGCAGGGGGTACGACGAGCAGTACTTC	CASSPEGRGYDEQYF
NA	TRBJ2-7	many	TRBV6-5	TGTGCCAGCAGTTCCCCGACACTAGGAGCCTACGAGCAGTACTTC	CASSSPTLGAYEQYF
NA	TRBJ1-1	many	TRBV6-1	TGTGCCAGCAGTGAACGGGTAATAAGGACTGAAGCTTTCTTT	CASSERVIRTEAFF
TRBD1	TRBJ2-7	NA	TRBV5-5	TGTGCCAGCAGCTTGGAAGGGGGCGTCTACGAGCAGTACTTC	CASSLEGGVYEQYF
NA	TRBJ2-1	few	TRBV28	TGTGCCAGCAGTTTATATAGAGGGACTGAGCAGTTCTTC	CASSLYRGTEQFF
NA	TRBJ1-2	NA	TRBV7-9	TGTGCCAGCAGCCAGTCTTCTATCTACACCTTC	CASSQSSIYTF
NA	TRBJ1-6	many	TRBV3-1	TGTGCCAGCAGCCAATTTTCTTCACCCCTCCACTTT	CASSQFSSPLHF
TRBD2	TRBJ2-1	NA	TRBV12-3/TRBV12-4	TGTGCCAGCAGTCGATGGACTAGCGAATACAATGAGCAGTTCTTC	CASSRWTSEYNEQFF
TRBD1	TRBJ2-4	NA	TRBV20-1	TGCAGTGCTAACAGGGGCTTGGACATTCAGTACTTC	CSANRGLDIQYF
TRBD1	TRBJ2-2	many	TRBV7-3	TGTGCCAGCAGCTTAAAGGGCCAGGGGGCGAACACCGGGGAGCTGTTTTTT	CASSLKGQGANTGELFF
TRBD1	TRBJ1-1	many	TRBV10-2	TGCGCCAGTTTACAGGGGACTCTGAACACTGAAGCTTTCTTT	CASLQGTLNTEAFF
NA	TRBJ1-1	few	TRBV6-5	TGTGCCAGCAGTTATATGGGGAACACTGAAGCTTTCTTT	CASSYMGNTEAFF
TRBD2	TRBJ2-1	NA	TRBV2	TGTGCCAGCATCTCGGGACTAGCGGGGAATGAGCAGTTCTTC	CASISGLAGNEQFF
NA	TRBJ2-7	few	TRBV7-9	TGTGCCAGCAGTCCGAAAGGGGGGAAAACCTACGAGCAGTACTTC	CASSPKGGKTYEQYF
TRBD1	TRBJ1-2	NA	TRBV10-3	TGTGCCATCAGTGAGGACAGGGAAAGAGAGGGCTACACCTTC	CAISEDREREGYTF
NA	TRBJ1-5	few	TRBV9	TGTGCCAGCAGTCCTGGGTGGAGCAGTCAGCCCCAGCATTTT	CASSPGWSSQPQHF
NA	TRBJ2-1	NA	TRBV6-1	TGTGCCAGCAATCCTGCCGGGGTCTACAATGAGCAGTTCTTC	CASNPAGVYNEQFF
NA	TRBJ2-3	NA	TRBV18	TGTGCCAGCTCACCACCGCAAGGGAACCCTAGCACAGATACGCAGTATTTT	CASSPPQGNPSTDTQYF
NA	TRBJ2-7	few	TRBV7-9	TGTGCCAGCAGCGCCACCCGGGGCTACGAGCAGTACTTC	CASSATRGYEQYF
NA	TRBJ2-3	NA	TRBV12-3/TRBV12-4	TGTGCCAGCAGTTCCCCGGGCAGGAGATACACAGATACGCAGTATTTT	CASSSPGRRYTDTQYF
TRBD2	TRBJ2-7	NA	TRBV12-3/TRBV12-4	TGTGCCAGCAGTCCCAGCGGGGTAACTGACGAGCAGTACTTC	CASSPSGVTDEQYF
NA	TRBJ1-5	few	TRBV5-1	TGCGCCAGCAGCCTGTCGGGATATCAGCCCCAGCATTTT	CASSLSGYQPQHF
NA	TRBJ2-3	many	TRBV19	TGTGCCAGTAGTATCTCCCGGCTAGCCCCCACAGATACGCAGTATTTT	CASSISRLAPTDTQYF